Below, 9 T cell receptor beta chains from the same sample are listed, as sequenced in a study of Ad26.COV2.S vaccination and SARS-CoV-2 variants. Clones were sequenced by immunoSEQ multiplex PCR, and TCRdb holds only the in-frame ones, with some missing. In the table there are approximately 480,000 clones, 87% of which are singletons. Stated treatment: roughly 18 received Ad26.COV2.S at low or high dose, single or two shots; several received placebo; per-sample allocation not given. Day 63 following the first vaccine or placebo injection was when the samples were taken. The starting material was peripheral blood, obtained in a trial of Ad26.COV2.S vaccine versus placebo. Source of these receptors: a person aged 18-65 years who received the Ad26.COV2.S COVID-19 vaccine or a placebo.

This rearrangement joins TRBV28 to TRBJ1-6; the match to TRBD1 covers 9 bases. The CDR3 length is 14 residues. V was clipped by 6 bases and J by 9 bases; unmatched bases: 6. Germline V gene lookup returns CDR1 MDHEN and CDR2 SYDVKM. CDR3 protein: CASRSGTGPSPLHF. Here the CDR3 DNA reads TGTGCCAGCAGGTCCGGGACAGGGCCTTCACCCCTCCACTTT.

This clone was seen a single time. The gene calls are TRBV24-1 and TRBJ2-2, with unresolved D. The CDR3 extends over 12 amino acids. Germline loops: CDR1 KGHDR, CDR2 SFDVKD. Deletions cut 9 bases from V and 2 bases from J, with 6 bases between. The CDR3 DNA reads as TGTGCCACCGGCAGAAACACCGGGGAGCTGTTTTTT. Translating it yields CATGRNTGELFF.

The chain carries TRBV29-1 and TRBJ2-3; D is unclear. Trimming removed 2 bases at V and 6 bases at J, with 6 bases between. Germline V lookup: CDR1 SQVTM, CDR2 ANQGSEA. The CDR3 loop spans 11 amino acids. CDR3 DNA sequence: TGCAGCGTTGAATTGGCGGATACGCAGTATTTT. Translating it yields CSVELADTQYF.

V usage is TRBV28 and J usage is TRBJ1-2; TRBD1 is a possible D gene (5 bases). The CDR3 is 16 amino acids. Germline CDR1 MDHEN, CDR2 SYDVKM. V was pared by 6 bases and J by 0 bases, with 17 bases between. The CDR3 loop reads CASSYPAGVANYGYTF. The CDR3 coding sequence is TGTGCCAGCAGCTATCCAGCGGGGGTCGCTAACTATGGCTACACCTTC.

The chain joins TRBV5-5 to TRBJ2-7, with TRBD1 as a possible D gene (5 bases). V lost 1 base and J 6 bases, leaving 14 bases between the germline ends. Germline V lookup: CDR1 SGHKS, CDR2 YYEKEE (reference sequence). This CDR3 spans 14 amino acids. CDR3 in amino acids: CASSLPTGSGEQYF. The CDR3 DNA sequence: TGTGCCAGCAGCTTGCCTACAGGATCAGGCGAGCAGTACTTC.

This rearrangement joins TRBV6-1 to TRBJ1-5, with D possibly being TRBD1 (5 bases). V lost 4 bases and J 4 bases, leaving 11 bases between the germline ends. CDR1 MNHNS and CDR2 SASEGT come from the germline V gene. The CDR3 extends over 14 amino acids. The CDR3 spells CASSVAGWNQPQHF. The CDR3 DNA sequence: TGTGCCAGCAGTGTAGCAGGGTGGAATCAGCCCCAGCATTTT.

The genes are TRBV6-2 or TRBV6-3 and TRBJ1-1; 7 nucleotides align to TRBD1. This CDR3 contains 13 residues. V trimming: 5 bases; J trimming: 7 bases; junction bases outside the gene matches: 7. Per germline, CDR1 MNHEY and CDR2 SVGEGT. CDR3: CASSLSRDSEAFF. The CDR3 DNA is TGTGCCAGCAGTCTCAGCCGGGACAGTGAAGCTTTCTTT.

This sequence joins TRBV25-1 and TRBJ2-5, with TRBD1 matching 9 bases. CDR3 length equals 17 residues. Unmatched junction bases numbered 15, after V lost 1 base and J lost 9 bases. CDR1 and CDR2 from the germline V gene are MGHDK and SYGVNS. CDR3 sequence: CASSESRGNRGRLAQYF. In nucleotides, the CDR3 is TGTGCCAGCAGTGAATCGCGGGGGAACAGGGGGCGATTGGCCCAGTACTTC.

V and J are TRBV19 and TRBJ2-7, with 8 bases fitting TRBD1. The CDR3 runs to 15 residues. Germline V CDR1 and CDR2: LNHDA, SQIVND (reference sequence). Germline trimming cut 4 bases from V and 5 bases from J; bases unmatched to any gene: 10. The CDR3 here is CASSSRTGGTHEQYF. In DNA form, the CDR3 reads TGTGCCAGTAGTAGCCGAACAGGGGGTACCCACGAGCAGTACTTC. Looking up the rest from reference TRBV19 and TRBJ2-7 gives the full variable domain: DGGITQSPKYLFRKEGQNVTLSCEQNLNHDAMYWYRQDPGQGLRLIYYSQIVNDFQKGDIAEGYSVSREKKESFPLTVTSAQKNPTAFYLCASSSRTGGTHEQYFGPGTRLTVT.